These 5 T cell receptor beta chains were all obtained from the same sample, sequenced in a study of OX40 agonist ivuxolimab in advanced cancers. The repertoire was sequenced with immunoSEQ multiplex PCR; TCRdb's copy has only in-frame clones and lacks some. The sample lists about 48,000 clones, roughly 81% occurring once. Specimen: CD4+ or CD8+ T cells sorted from blood, collected in a trial of the OX40 agonist ivuxolimab. The receptors were gathered from an adult with an advanced solid tumor such as melanoma, head and neck, liver or kidney cancer.

The chain links TRBV18 to TRBJ2-7, with a possible D match to TRBD2 (5 bases). Germline-derived CDR1 and CDR2 are KGHSH and LQKENI. The CDR3 runs to 12 residues. V gave up 5 bases and J gave up 3 bases, with 8 bases separating them. The CDR3 bases are TGTGCCAGCTCAAGTGAGGGCTACGAGCAGTACTTC. Translated: CASSSEGYEQYF.

The V gene is TRBV30, the J gene TRBJ2-7; D remains unclear. The germline gives CDR1 GTSNPN, CDR2 SVGIG (reference sequence). Trimming took off 2 bases at V and 2 bases at J, with 28 bases between the two ends. The CDR3 length is 19 residues. The CDR3 is CAWSNGRHSRMQATYEQYF. The CDR3 coding sequence is TGTGCCTGGAGTAACGGCCGGCACAGTAGGATGCAGGCAACCTACGAGCAGTACTTC.

The chain links TRBV18 to TRBJ1-1; D may be TRBD1 (6 bases). CDR3 length: 17 amino acids. Trimming removed 3 bases from V and 1 base from J, with 18 bases in between. Germline V lookup: CDR1 KGHSH, CDR2 LQKENI. The CDR3 loop is CASSPRRDGTTNTEAFF. The CDR3 DNA follows: TGTGCCAGCTCACCGCGGAGAGACGGGACAACGAACACTGAAGCTTTCTTT.

This chain connects TRBV6-6 to TRBJ2-7; D perhaps matches TRBD1 (6 bases). Germline CDR1 MNHNY, CDR2 SVGAGI (reference sequence). This CDR3 contains 14 residues. V was cut by 4 bases and J by 2 bases, with 12 bases left in between. The CDR3 nucleotides are TGTGCCAGCAGTTCACAGGGTGGGCCCTACGAGCAGTACTTC. Protein sequence: CASSSQGGPYEQYF.

The chain employs TRBV2 and TRBJ2-6, with a tentative D call TRBD2 (6 bases). V dropped 7 bases and J dropped 0 bases, with 10 bases sitting between them. The CDR3 runs to 15 residues. The germline gives CDR1 SNHLY, CDR2 FYNNEI. CDR3 nucleotides: TGTGCCAGCACCCGGGGGAACTCTGGGGCCAACGTCCTGACTTTC. Translation gives CASTRGNSGANVLTF.